This TCR beta chain appears in the sequencing data of a study of T cells in Graves' hyperthyroidism and ophthalmopathy. RNA transcripts served as the template for amplifying TCR beta CDR3 regions. First-round RT-PCR of the TCR CDR3 relied on the HTBI primer set. From the multiplex PCR reads, TCRdb called clonotypes with MiXCR, one entry per CDR3 protein. The sample holds 560,000 or so distinct CDR3 sequences, approximately 44% seen once. Trimming left V 5 bases short and J 7 bases short, with 11 bases between. Germline V CDR1 and CDR2: DFQATT, SNEGSKA (reference sequence). This CDR3 comprises 12 residues.

Input material: peripheral blood or thyroid tissue (not recorded which). V is TRBV20-1 and J is TRBJ2-2, with D possibly TRBD1 on 6 matching bases. The origin of this receptor is a young woman with Graves' hyperthyroidism. CDR3 residues: CSACGDIGELFF. As DNA, the CDR3 is TGCAGTGCTTGTGGGGACATCGGGGAGCTGTTTTTT.